These 29 T cell receptor beta chains were sequenced from one sample in a study of ipilimumab plus nivolumab after autologous stem cell transplantation. Assay: immunoSEQ multiplex PCR; the TCRdb copy retains only in-frame clones and omits some. The repertoire holds 15,000 or so clones, with approximately 82% as singletons. The source material was PBMCs, sampled in a trial of ipilimumab plus nivolumab as post-transplant consolidation. The source is a male donor with diffuse large B-cell lymphoma.

V is TRBV7-3 and J is TRBJ2-5; TRBD2 aligns across 8 bases. Trimming cost V 2 bases and J 3 bases; bases outside gene matches: 2. Germline CDR1 is SGHTA and CDR2 is FQGTGA. The CDR3 consists of 14 residues. CDR3 nucleotides: TGTGCCAGCAGCTTAGCGGGGGGCAAAGAGACCCAGTACTTC. Amino acids: CASSLAGGKETQYF.

This clone was seen a handful of times. V usage is TRBV7-8 and J usage is TRBJ1-6; no clear D. This CDR3 spans 14 amino acids. V was trimmed by 1 base and J by 7 bases, leaving 8 bases between them. Germline CDR1 is SGHVS and CDR2 is FQNEAQ. In nucleotides, the CDR3 is TGTGCCAGCAGCTTAGTGTCGACAAATTCACCCCTCCACTTT. Protein product: CASSLVSTNSPLHF. The whole variable domain, filled in from reference TRBV7-8 and TRBJ1-6, reads GAGVSQSPRYKVAKRGQDVALRCDPISGHVSLFWYQQALGQGPEFLTYFQNEAQLDKSGLPSDRFFAERPEGSVSTLKIQRTQQEDSAVYLCASSLVSTNSPLHFGNGTRLTVT.

V usage is TRBV29-1 and J usage is TRBJ2-1; weak D call: TRBD2 (6 bases). CDR3 length: 16 amino acids. Germline V lookup: CDR1 SQVTM, CDR2 ANQGSEA. V lost 0 bases, J lost 2 bases, and 14 bases lay in between. The CDR3 protein is CSVEDQSGRTYNEQFF. As DNA, the CDR3 is TGCAGCGTTGAAGATCAAAGCGGGCGAACCTACAATGAGCAGTTCTTC.

This clone was seen only once. This chain uses TRBV4-1 with TRBJ2-2; weak D call: TRBD2 (5 bases). The V end was cut by 2 bases, the J end by 7 bases, with 8 bases between. This CDR3 has 13 residues. Germline CDR1 reads MGHRA; CDR2 reads YSYEKL. CDR3 nucleotide sequence: TGCGCCAGCAGCCAACGGGGTCGCGGGGAGCTGTTTTTT. Translated, it gives CASSQRGRGELFF.

The chain combines TRBV4-1 with TRBJ1-3; no definite D call. Germline V gene sequence: CDR1 MGHRA, CDR2 YSYEKL. This CDR3 has 15 amino acids. V was cut by 1 base and J by 0 bases, with 7 bases left in between. CDR3 coding DNA: TGCGCCAGCAGCCAAGGAACGGCCTCTGGAAACACCATATATTTT. It translates to CASSQGTASGNTIYF.

The chain has TRBV5-8 and TRBJ1-1; D ambiguous. The CDR3 is made up of 14 amino acids. Trimming left V 6 bases short and J 0 bases short, with 12 bases between. From germline, CDR1 is SGHTS and CDR2 YDEGEE. This chain's CDR3 is CASNRGLVNTEAFF. The CDR3 bases are TGTGCCAGCAATCGAGGTTTGGTGAACACTGAAGCTTTCTTT.

This sequence joins TRBV27 and TRBJ2-7; 7 bases agree with TRBD1. Trimming at V came to 3 bases and at J to 3 bases, leaving 5 bases not matched to a gene. This CDR3 comprises 14 residues. Per the germline V gene, CDR1 is MNHEY and CDR2 is SMNVEV (reference sequence). Here the CDR3 reads CASSFWAGGYEQYF. In DNA form, the CDR3 reads TGTGCCAGCAGTTTTTGGGCAGGGGGCTACGAGCAGTACTTC.

V is TRBV18 and J is TRBJ2-3, with D perhaps matching TRBD2 (6 bases). Germline V gives CDR1 KGHSH, CDR2 LQKENI. The CDR3 consists of 16 residues. V lost 3 bases and J 2 bases, leaving 15 bases between the germline ends. CDR3 bases: TGTGCCAGCTCACCGGGAGGCCCTACCTTCACAGATACGCAGTATTTT. Protein: CASSPGGPTFTDTQYF.

The chain recombines TRBV11-2 with TRBJ2-7, with 7 nucleotides matching TRBD1. Looked up from germline, CDR1 is SGHAT and CDR2 is FQNNGV. The CDR3 totals 17 residues. V dropped 5 bases and J dropped 7; count of bases not matched to a gene: 20. The CDR3 here is CASSQDGFGDSYEEQYF. CDR3 sequence (DNA): TGTGCCAGCAGCCAAGACGGGTTCGGGGACAGTTATGAGGAGCAGTACTTC.

The J gene is TRBJ1-1, the V gene TRBV5-1, with a weak D call TRBD1 (6 bases). Germline V CDR1 and CDR2: SGHRS, YFSETQ. The CDR3 spans 14 residues. V was clipped by 0 bases and J by 4 bases, with 10 bases between them. The CDR3 sequence is CASSLAGGGTEAFF. The CDR3 DNA reads as TGCGCCAGCAGCTTGGCGGGGGGCGGCACTGAAGCTTTCTTT.

The chain links TRBV5-1 to TRBJ1-2, with 11 bases matching TRBD1. Germline assignment: CDR1 SGHRS and CDR2 YFSETQ. CDR3 size: 17 residues. The V and J ends lost 4 bases and 1 base, in that order; junction bases with no gene match: 9. CDR3 in amino acids: CASSEGTGGKFNYGYTF. The CDR3 DNA reads TGCGCCAGCAGCGAAGGGACAGGGGGGAAGTTTAACTATGGCTACACCTTC.

As regards this clone: Mismatch with germline at one junction end may stem from a read error. CDR3 nucleotide sequence: TGTGCTAGCAGCCGGGACTTGAACACCGGGGAGCTGTTTTTT. It translates to CASSRDLNTGELFF. The rearrangement links TRBV7-7 to TRBJ2-2; D is possibly TRBD2 (6 bases). Germline V gene data show CDR1 as SSHAT and CDR2 as FNYEAQ (reference sequence). The CDR3 is made up of 14 amino acids.

In this sample, this clone is medium-sized. The V gene is TRBV14, the J gene TRBJ2-2; 8 bases agree with TRBD1. The CDR3 totals 15 residues. With 5 bases clipped from V and 6 bases from J, the junction kept 8 bases outside the gene matches. CDR1 is SGHDN, CDR2 FVKESK, per germline. The chain's CDR3 is CASSYDRGWAGELFF. CDR3 bases: TGTGCCAGCAGCTATGACAGGGGTTGGGCCGGGGAGCTGTTTTTT.

V gene TRBV5-1 combines with J gene TRBJ1-3, with a possible D match to TRBD1 (6 bases). Trimming left V 4 bases short and J 0 bases short, with 11 bases between. CDR1 and CDR2 from the germline V gene are SGHRS and YFSETQ. The CDR3 is 15 amino acids. The CDR3 region is CASSLDSASGNTIYF. CDR3 bases: TGCGCCAGCAGCCTGGACAGCGCCTCTGGAAACACCATATATTTT.

The V call is TRBV2, the J call TRBJ1-1; D is possibly TRBD1 (5 bases). CDR3 length equals 15 residues. Trimming stripped 9 bases from V and 1 base from J, with 18 bases between. Germline values: CDR1 SNHLY, CDR2 FYNNEI. The CDR3 sequence: CARVLDSYENTEAFF. The CDR3 DNA reads TGTGCCAGAGTTTTAGACAGCTACGAGAACACTGAAGCTTTCTTT.

This chain connects TRBV2 to TRBJ1-1; D remains unclear. The V and J ends lost 9 bases and 0 bases respectively, with 11 bases between them. The CDR3 is 13 residues long. The germline V gene encodes CDR1 SNHLY and CDR2 FYNNEI. The CDR3 loop is CASRVFMNTEAFF. In DNA, the CDR3 is TGTGCCAGTCGGGTTTTCATGAACACTGAAGCTTTCTTT.

The V and J genes are TRBV5-1 and TRBJ1-1; D unclear. V was clipped by 0 bases and J by 3 bases, with 12 bases between them. Per germline, CDR1 SGHRS and CDR2 YFSETQ. This CDR3 is 15 amino acids long. CDR3 sequence reads: CASSLVAGVDTEAFF. The CDR3, as DNA: TGCGCCAGCAGCTTGGTCGCCGGGGTGGACACTGAAGCTTTCTTT.

The chain is built from TRBV19 and TRBJ2-7; 10 nucleotides align to TRBD2. This CDR3 comprises 16 residues. The V gene's germline CDR1 is LNHDA and CDR2 SQIVND (reference sequence). J gave up 2 bases and V 5 bases, and 9 bases lay outside the gene matches. CDR3 amino acids: CASSPKLAGFPYEQYF. The CDR3, as DNA: TGTGCCAGTAGTCCCAAACTAGCGGGGTTTCCCTACGAGCAGTACTTC.

This chain uses TRBV5-1 with TRBJ1-1, with D perhaps TRBD1 (5 bases). CDR1 and CDR2 from the germline V gene are SGHRS and YFSETQ. Deletions cut 4 bases from V and 3 bases from J, with 16 bases between. This CDR3 has 15 residues. The chain's CDR3 is CASSQGPLGDTEAFF. In DNA, the CDR3 is TGCGCCAGCAGCCAGGGTCCACTGGGGGACACTGAAGCTTTCTTT. Based on the CDR3 plus reference TRBV5-1 and TRBJ1-1, the full variable domain is KAGVTQTPRYLIKTRGQQVTLSCSPISGHRSVSWYQQTPGQGLQFLFEYFSETQRNKGNFPGRFSGRQFSNSRSEMNVSTLELGDSALYLCASSQGPLGDTEAFFGQGTRLTVV.

This chain connects TRBV5-4 to TRBJ1-3; 9 bases align to TRBD1. J gave up 9 bases and V 4 bases, and 14 bases lay outside the gene matches. The germline V gene has CDR1 SGHNT and CDR2 YYREEE (reference sequence). The CDR3 has 16 residues. The CDR3 bases are TGTGCCAGCAGCCCGAGTCCCGGGACAGGGAGCTCCACCATATATTTT. Protein sequence: CASSPSPGTGSSTIYF.

V and J are TRBV10-3 and TRBJ1-5; D call uncertain. Germline V lookup: CDR1 ENHRY, CDR2 SYGVKD. CDR3 length: 14 residues. V shed 1 base and J shed 4 bases, with 8 bases lying between them. The CDR3 DNA follows: TGTGCCATCAGTGAGTGGACTGGGAATCAGCCCCAGCATTTT. Translated, it gives CAISEWTGNQPQHF.

The chain uses TRBV28 and TRBJ1-1, with 9 bases aligning to TRBD1. Losses at the gene ends were 3 bases for V and 1 base for J; bases not matched to a gene: 12. The CDR3 totals 18 residues. The germline V gene encodes CDR1 MDHEN and CDR2 SYDVKM. The CDR3 nucleotides read TGTGCCAGCAGTTTTGGGGAACAGGGGGCCCTAGAGAACACTGAAGCTTTCTTT. It translates to CASSFGEQGALENTEAFF.

This chain links TRBV6-5 with TRBJ1-2; D perhaps matches TRBD1 (6 bases). The CDR3 runs 14 residues. CDR1 and CDR2 from the germline V gene are MNHEY and SVGAGI. V was pared by 2 bases and J by 4 bases, with 11 bases between. The CDR3: CASSYEGDPYGYTF. DNA for the CDR3: TGTGCCAGCAGTTACGAGGGGGACCCCTATGGCTACACCTTC.

The chain carries TRBV29-1 and TRBJ1-3, with D possibly matching TRBD1 (5 bases). Trimming removed 2 bases at V and 4 bases at J, with 9 bases between. Germline V gene sequence: CDR1 SQVTM, CDR2 ANQGSEA. The CDR3 runs to 13 residues. The CDR3 spells CSVERGGGNTIYF. CDR3 DNA: TGCAGCGTTGAAAGGGGTGGAGGAAACACCATATATTTT.

In nucleotides, the CDR3 is TGTGCCAGCAGTTATGACAGTGCTGACACTGAAGCTTTCTTT. It specifies CASSYDSADTEAFF. The gene calls are TRBV6-5 and TRBJ1-1, with a weak D call TRBD1 (5 bases). CDR3 length: 14 residues. Trimming pared 3 bases from V and 3 bases from J, leaving 11 bases between. CDR1 is MNHEY and CDR2 is SVGAGI in the germline V gene.

The gene calls are TRBV6-4 and TRBJ1-1; unclear D gene. Germline CDR1 is MRHNA and CDR2 is SNTAGT. V lost 0 bases and J 1 base, leaving 6 bases between the germline ends. This CDR3 has 14 residues. In DNA, the CDR3 is TGTGCCAGCAGTGACTCATCGGGGAACACTGAAGCTTTCTTT. It is translated as CASSDSSGNTEAFF.

The chain joins TRBV29-1 to TRBJ1-6; D is possibly TRBD1 (5 bases). The CDR3 is 14 amino acids. Trimming removed 2 bases from V and 7 bases from J, with 12 bases in between. Germline assignment: CDR1 SQVTM and CDR2 ANQGSEA. The CDR3 region has the DNA TGCAGCGTTGAACCGGGACGGCTAAATTCACCCCTCCACTTT. Translated, it gives CSVEPGRLNSPLHF. The whole variable domain, filled in from reference TRBV29-1 and TRBJ1-6, reads SAVISQKPSRDICQRGTSLTIQCQVDSQVTMMFWYRQQPGQSLTLIATANQGSEATYESGFVIDKFPISRPNLTFSTLTVSNMSPEDSSIYLCSVEPGRLNSPLHFGNGTRLTVT.

V and J are TRBV9 and TRBJ1-3; D is unclear. CDR1 is SGDLS and CDR2 is YYNGEE in the germline V gene. V dropped 4 bases and J dropped 0 bases, with 8 bases sitting between them. This CDR3 has 14 residues. The CDR3 coding sequence is TGTGCCAGCAGCTCGTCAGTCTCTGGAAACACCATATATTTT. Its protein is CASSSSVSGNTIYF.

The chain employs TRBV7-8 and TRBJ1-6; 8 bases match TRBD1. This CDR3 has 14 amino acids. Per germline, CDR1 SGHVS and CDR2 FQNEAQ. V shed 5 bases, J shed 9 bases, and the junction held 6 bases outside the gene matches. For the CDR3, the DNA is TGTGCCAGCAGCCTGACAGGGGTGACTTCACCCCTCCACTTT. Protein: CASSLTGVTSPLHF.